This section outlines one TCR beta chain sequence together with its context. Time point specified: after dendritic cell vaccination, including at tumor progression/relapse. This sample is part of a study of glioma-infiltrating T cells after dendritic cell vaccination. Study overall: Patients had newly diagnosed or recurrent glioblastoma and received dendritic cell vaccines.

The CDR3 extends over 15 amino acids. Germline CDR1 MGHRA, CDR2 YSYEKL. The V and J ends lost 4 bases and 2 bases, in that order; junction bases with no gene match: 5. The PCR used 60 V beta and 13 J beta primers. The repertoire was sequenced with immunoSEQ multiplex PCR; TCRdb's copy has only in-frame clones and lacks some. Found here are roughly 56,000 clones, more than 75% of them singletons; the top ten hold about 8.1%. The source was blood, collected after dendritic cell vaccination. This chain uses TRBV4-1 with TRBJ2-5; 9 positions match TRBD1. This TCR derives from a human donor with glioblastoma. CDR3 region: CASSPGGQGQETQYF. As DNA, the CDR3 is TGCGCCAGCAGCCCCGGGGGACAGGGACAAGAGACCCAGTACTTC.